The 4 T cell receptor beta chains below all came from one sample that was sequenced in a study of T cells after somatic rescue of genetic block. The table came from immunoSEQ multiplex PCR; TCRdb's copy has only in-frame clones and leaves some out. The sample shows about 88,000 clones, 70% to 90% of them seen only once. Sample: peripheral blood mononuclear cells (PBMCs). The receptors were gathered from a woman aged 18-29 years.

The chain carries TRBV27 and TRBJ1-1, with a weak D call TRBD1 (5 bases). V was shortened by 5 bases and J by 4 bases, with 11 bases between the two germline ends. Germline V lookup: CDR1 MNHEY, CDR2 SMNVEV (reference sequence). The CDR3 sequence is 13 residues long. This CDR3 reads CASSLGTGTEAFF. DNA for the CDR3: TGTGCCAGCAGTCTCGGGACCGGCACTGAAGCTTTCTTT.

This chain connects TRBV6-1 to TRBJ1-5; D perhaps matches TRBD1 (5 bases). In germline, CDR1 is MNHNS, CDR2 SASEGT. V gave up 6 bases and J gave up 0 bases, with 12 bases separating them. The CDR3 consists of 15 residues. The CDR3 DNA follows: TGTGCCAGCAGCTTTGGGACGGATAGCAATCAGCCCCAGCATTTT. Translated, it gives CASSFGTDSNQPQHF.

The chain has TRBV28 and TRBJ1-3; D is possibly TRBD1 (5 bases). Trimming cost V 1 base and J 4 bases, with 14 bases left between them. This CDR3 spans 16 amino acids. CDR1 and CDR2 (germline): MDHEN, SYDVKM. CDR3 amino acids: CASSLSRGISGNTIYF. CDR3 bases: TGTGCCAGCAGTTTATCTCGGGGGATCAGCGGAAACACCATATATTTT. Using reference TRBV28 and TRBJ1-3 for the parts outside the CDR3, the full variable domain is DVKVTQSSRYLVKRTGEKVFLECVQDMDHENMFWYRQDPGLGLRLIYFSYDVKMKEKGDIPEGYSVSREKKERFSLILESASTNQTSMYLCASSLSRGISGNTIYFGEGSWLTVV.

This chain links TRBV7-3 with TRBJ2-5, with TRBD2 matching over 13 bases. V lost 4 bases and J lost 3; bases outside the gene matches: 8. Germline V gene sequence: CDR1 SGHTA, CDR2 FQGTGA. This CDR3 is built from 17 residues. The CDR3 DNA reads TGTGCCAGCAGCTCCGGGGCCGGGACTAGCGGGGAAGAGACCCAGTACTTC. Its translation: CASSSGAGTSGEETQYF.